One and the same sample provided the 26 T cell receptor beta chains below, sequenced in a study of vaccination effects on CD4 cells after COVID-19. ViraFEST assay sequencing came after antigen-specific CD4+ T cells were expanded with viral peptide pools. Isolating CD4+ T cells followed roughly ten days of culture. Nobody among the vaccine recipients had prior SARS-CoV-2 infection (nucleocapsid antibodies were negative). Using immunoSEQ multiplex PCR, the repertoire was profiled, and TCRdb retains in-frame clones only, with some absent. Found here are about 48,000 clones, more than 70% of them singletons; the top ten hold 5% to 6.5%. These TCRs are of unknown antigen specificity. Source: CD4+ T cells from PBMCs cultured with HCoV-OC43 spike peptides, taken before COVID-19 vaccination. As to subset: HCoV-OC43 spike overlapping peptide pool stimulation. The receptors originated from a human donor who received a COVID-19 vaccine.

This rearrangement joins TRBV6-5 to TRBJ1-1, with 10 bases fitting TRBD1. Losses at the gene ends were 4 bases for V and 4 bases for J; bases not matched to a gene: 3. There are 14 residues in the CDR3. Germline V gene data show CDR1 as MNHEY and CDR2 as SVGAGI. CDR3 DNA: TGTGCCAGCAGTTGGACAGGGGGTATCACTGAAGCTTTCTTT. Translated, it gives CASSWTGGITEAFF.

This chain connects TRBV20-1 to TRBJ1-6; perhaps TRBD1 as D (5 bases). Germline CDR1 DFQATT, CDR2 SNEGSKA (reference sequence). V was shortened by 3 bases and J by 7 bases, with 10 bases between the two germline ends. The CDR3 is made up of 13 amino acids. Here the CDR3 reads CSASGQGNSPLHF. CDR3 nucleotide sequence: TGCAGTGCTAGTGGGCAGGGAAATTCACCCCTCCACTTT.

The rearrangement uses TRBV9 and TRBJ1-2; no reliable D call. The CDR3 sequence is 14 residues long. CDR1 and CDR2 (germline): SGDLS, YYNGEE. V lost 0 bases, J lost 4 bases, and 10 bases lay in between. CDR3 residues: CASSVGGIGYGYTF. CDR3 nucleotide sequence: TGTGCCAGCAGCGTAGGAGGGATCGGCTATGGCTACACCTTC.

The chain uses TRBV10-1 and TRBJ1-4, with D possibly being TRBD1 (5 bases). The CDR3 is made up of 15 amino acids. Trimming left V 4 bases short and J 0 bases short, with 9 bases between. Per the germline V gene, CDR1 is WNHNN and CDR2 is SYGVQD (reference sequence). The CDR3 nucleotides read TGCGCCAGCAGTGTGAAGGGGCCAACTAATGAAAAACTGTTTTTT. Its translation is CASSVKGPTNEKLFF.

The chain carries TRBV19 and TRBJ1-3, with D maybe TRBD1 (6 bases). Trimming stripped 6 bases from V and 0 bases from J, with 12 bases between. The germline CDR1 and CDR2 sequences are LNHDA and SQIVND (reference sequence). The CDR3 totals 15 residues. The chain's CDR3 is CASRPGQTSGNTIYF. The CDR3 region has the DNA TGTGCCAGTAGACCAGGACAGACCTCTGGAAACACCATATATTTT. The variable domain in full, with the rest retrieved from reference TRBV19 and TRBJ1-3, is DGGITQSPKYLFRKEGQNVTLSCEQNLNHDAMYWYRQDPGQGLRLIYYSQIVNDFQKGDIAEGYSVSREKKESFPLTVTSAQKNPTAFYLCASRPGQTSGNTIYFGEGSWLTVV.

This chain's CDR3 is CASSARDRGSFNQPQHF. CDR3 nucleotides: TGTGCCAGTAGTGCTCGGGACAGGGGGTCTTTCAATCAGCCCCAGCATTTT. V gene TRBV19 combines with J gene TRBJ1-5, with 11 bases matching TRBD1. The V segment lost 5 bases and the J segment 3 bases; nucleotides outside the gene matches: 9. Germline assignment: CDR1 LNHDA and CDR2 SQIVND (reference sequence). There are 17 residues in the CDR3. The full variable domain, completed using reference TRBV19 and TRBJ1-5, is DGGITQSPKYLFRKEGQNVTLSCEQNLNHDAMYWYRQDPGQGLRLIYYSQIVNDFQKGDIAEGYSVSREKKESFPLTVTSAQKNPTAFYLCASSARDRGSFNQPQHFGDGTRLSIL.

The chain recombines TRBV5-6 with TRBJ1-1; D unclear. This CDR3 is built from 13 residues. Germline-derived CDR1 and CDR2 are SGHDT and YYEEEE. V lost 2 bases and J 7 bases, leaving 12 bases between the germline ends. This CDR3 reads CASSLTGSDEAFF. The CDR3 DNA follows: TGTGCCAGCAGCTTAACGGGATCGGATGAAGCTTTCTTT.

V and J are TRBV12-3 or TRBV12-4 and TRBJ2-1; tentatively, D is TRBD2 (5 bases). The CDR3 is 10 residues long. Trimming took off 4 bases at V and 11 bases at J, with 6 bases between the two ends. In DNA form, the CDR3 reads TGTGCCAGCAGTTCGGGGAAGCAGTTCTTC. Translated, it gives CASSSGKQFF.

This clone was seen a handful of times. The chain joins TRBV7-8 to TRBJ2-7; 9 bases agree with TRBD1. Germline CDR1 reads SGHVS; CDR2 reads FQNEAQ. This CDR3 is built from 13 residues. V lost 5 bases, J lost 6 bases, and 5 bases stayed unmatched. The DNA of the CDR3 is TGTGCCAGCAGCCGCAAACAGGGGGCCGAGCAGTACGTC. Translation gives CASSRKQGAEQYV.

This chain uses TRBV28 with TRBJ1-4; no reliable D call. Germline CDR1 MDHEN, CDR2 SYDVKM. Trimming left V 5 bases short and J 0 bases short, with 13 bases between. This CDR3 spans 16 amino acids. This chain's CDR3 is CASSPTPRATNEKLFF. The CDR3 DNA follows: TGTGCCAGCAGTCCAACCCCCAGAGCAACTAATGAAAAACTGTTTTTT.

DNA for the CDR3: TGCGCCAGCAGCCAGAGAGGCGGCGTGGTTAGCGAAAAACTGTTTTTT. The encoded protein is CASSQRGGVVSEKLFF. The V gene is TRBV4-1, the J gene TRBJ1-4, with D uncertain. Between the trimmed V and J ends, which lost 3 bases and 8 bases, there was a span of 19 bases. The CDR3 totals 16 residues. Germline V gene lookup returns CDR1 MGHRA and CDR2 YSYEKL.

The gene calls are TRBV7-8 and TRBJ1-5; D not resolved. In germline, CDR1 is SGHVS, CDR2 FQNEAQ. The V and J ends lost 1 base and 6 bases respectively, with 10 bases between them. This CDR3 contains 14 residues. Written as DNA, the CDR3 is TGTGCCAGCAGCTTAGGAGCCAGTCCTCAGCCCCAGCATTTT. Protein: CASSLGASPQPQHF.

The gene calls are TRBV5-1 and TRBJ1-2; D is unclear. With 5 bases removed from V and 0 bases from J, the gap between germline ends came to 8 bases. This CDR3 comprises 13 residues. Germline CDR1 is SGHRS and CDR2 is YFSETQ. This CDR3 reads CASSLAANYGYTF. The CDR3 nucleotides are TGCGCCAGCAGTCTTGCAGCTAACTATGGCTACACCTTC.

V usage is TRBV9 and J usage is TRBJ1-6; no clear D. The germline V gene has CDR1 SGDLS and CDR2 YYNGEE. The ends were cut back, 2 bases at V and 9 bases at J, with 9 bases in the middle. This CDR3 contains 13 residues. In DNA form, the CDR3 reads TGTGCCAGCAGCGTGGGCGGGAGTTCACCCCTCCACTTT. Amino acids: CASSVGGSSPLHF.

The chain carries TRBV5-6 and TRBJ2-1; a possible D gene is TRBD1 (5 bases). The CDR3 length is 15 residues. V lost 2 bases to trimming and J lost 5 bases, with 14 bases between them. The germline V gene encodes CDR1 SGHDT and CDR2 YYEEEE. The DNA of the CDR3 is TGTGCCAGCAGCTTATTCTCAGGGTTGGACAATGAGCAGTTCTTC. Its translation is CASSLFSGLDNEQFF.

V and J are TRBV23-1 and TRBJ2-7; D unclear. TRBV23-1 is marked as an open reading frame, function uncertain. The CDR3 runs 14 residues. V dropped 2 bases and J dropped 1 base, with 9 bases sitting between them. The CDR3 spells CASSQGNHSYEQYV. The CDR3, as DNA: TGCGCCAGCAGTCAAGGGAACCATTCCTACGAGCAGTACGTC.

The chain employs TRBV12-3 or TRBV12-4 and TRBJ1-1; the D gene is possibly TRBD1 (5 bases). This CDR3 region has 13 residues. The V end lost 5 bases, the J end lost 4 bases, and 11 bases lay between the germline ends. Here the CDR3 reads CASSGARATEAFF. The DNA for the CDR3 is TGTGCCAGCAGTGGGGCTCGGGCCACTGAAGCTTTCTTT.

V usage is TRBV7-2 and J usage is TRBJ1-2; TRBD1 agrees at 10 bases. There are 13 residues in the CDR3. The germline CDR1 and CDR2 sequences are SGHTA and FQGNSA. J lost 8 bases, V lost 5 bases, and 5 bases had no gene match. The CDR3 DNA sequence: TGTGCCAGCAGCCGGGACAGGGGTGAGGGCTACACCTTC. It codes for CASSRDRGEGYTF.

The genes are TRBV6-5 and TRBJ1-2; tentatively, D is TRBD1 (5 bases). The V gene lost 0 bases and the J gene lost 4 bases, with 15 bases spanning the gap. CDR3 length: 16 amino acids. Germline lookup yields CDR1 MNHEY and CDR2 SVGAGI. CDR3 nucleotides: TGTGCCAGCAGTTACTCAGGCGTGGGGCTAGGCTATGGCTACACCTTC. Translation gives CASSYSGVGLGYGYTF.

CDR3 amino acids: CASSQSRAASGNTIYF. As DNA, the CDR3 is TGTGCCAGCAGCCAATCCCGGGCTGCATCCGGAAACACCATATATTTT. The chain uses TRBV14 and TRBJ1-3; D gene uncertain. Germline CDR1 is SGHDN and CDR2 is FVKESK. The CDR3 is 16 amino acids. Trimming cost V 2 bases and J 4 bases, with 15 bases left between them.

J is TRBJ2-7 and V is TRBV6-1; maybe TRBD1 (5 bases). Germline V gene data show CDR1 as MNHNS and CDR2 as SASEGT. There are 13 residues in the CDR3. V lost 0 bases, J lost 8 bases, and 11 bases lay in between. CDR3 in DNA: TGTGCCAGCAGTGAAGCGCTTCAGGGCCAGCAGTACGTC. Translating gives CASSEALQGQQYV.

This rearrangement joins TRBV6-5 to TRBJ2-3; TRBD2 matches 7 bases. Germline V CDR1 and CDR2: MNHEY, SVGAGI. There are 16 residues in the CDR3. V lost 4 bases, J lost 2 bases, and 9 bases stayed unmatched. The CDR3 sequence: CASSSGGGVITDTQYF. The CDR3, as DNA: TGTGCCAGCAGTTCCGGTGGGGGGGTCATCACAGATACGCAGTATTTT.

The chain has TRBV7-9 and TRBJ1-3; D gene uncertain. CDR3 length equals 15 residues. The germline V and J ends were trimmed by 6 bases and 0 bases, with 12 bases remaining between them. Germline V CDR1 and CDR2: SEHNR, FQNEAQ (reference sequence). Written as DNA, the CDR3 is TGTGCCAGCAGGCCTACAGAGCGCTCTGGAAACACCATATATTTT. Translated, it gives CASRPTERSGNTIYF.

The chain is built from TRBV6-2 or TRBV6-3 and TRBJ2-3; no clear D gene. The CDR3 contains 12 residues. Trimming took 5 bases from V and 4 from J, leaving 7 bases between them. CDR1 is MNHEY and CDR2 is SVGEGT in the germline V gene. The CDR3 DNA sequence: TGTGCCAGCAGTAATAGCCCAGATACGCAGTATTTT. Translated, it gives CASSNSPDTQYF.

The genes are TRBV12-5 and TRBJ1-1, with D possibly being TRBD1 (5 bases). Germline V gives CDR1 LGHNT, CDR2 FRNRAP. CDR3 length equals 16 residues. Deletions cut 0 bases from V and 6 bases from J, with 17 bases between. The CDR3 DNA reads TGTGCTAGTGGTTTGGTTAACGGGGGGGAGGGGTCTGAAGCTTTCTTT. Protein: CASGLVNGGEGSEAFF. Supplemented by reference TRBV12-5 and TRBJ1-1, the full variable domain reads DARVTQTPRHKVTEMGQEVTMRCQPILGHNTVFWYRQTMMQGLELLAYFRNRAPLDDSGMPKDRFSAEMPDATLATLKIQPSEPRDSAVYFCASGLVNGGEGSEAFFGQGTRLTVV.

This clone was counted once. The V and J genes are TRBV7-3 and TRBJ2-5; 8 nucleotides line up with TRBD2. Germline values: CDR1 SGHTA, CDR2 FQGTGA. The CDR3 spans 15 residues. V lost 5 bases and J lost 4; bases outside the gene matches: 9. The CDR3 protein is CASSIAGGRRETQYF. The CDR3, as DNA: TGTGCCAGCAGCATCGCGGGGGGTCGGAGAGAGACCCAGTACTTC.